The 25 T cell receptor beta chains in this list originate from one sample, sequenced in a study of CD8 T cells in ankylosing spondylitis (TCRdb year 2017). Study-wide findings and limitations: Blood from ankylosing spondylitis patients appeared to be characterized by a TCR beta motif made up of several highly homologous amino acid variants.

The method was 5' RACE. The instrument was an Illumina HiSeq 2500. Using fastp at Q25 and MiXCR, TCRdb reprocessed the public reads and kept productive beta chains. One record per CDR3 amino acid sequence lists the most common genes and DNA. This sample gives fewer than 450,000 distinct CDR3 sequences in total; about 15% of them show up just once. The ten largest account for 0.95% to 1.1% of the sample. These receptors' targets are unknown. What was sequenced was blood, either unsorted or a sorted T cell fraction (not recorded which). The source is a male donor with ankylosing spondylitis.

CDR3 residues: CASSYRSIAKNIQYF. In nucleotides, the CDR3 is TGTGCCAGCAGTTACCGTAGTATAGCCAAAAACATTCAGTACTTC. This chain uses TRBV6-5 with TRBJ2-4; D uncertain. Germline-derived CDR1 and CDR2 are MNHEY and SVGAGI. This CDR3 spans 15 amino acids. The ends were cut back, 2 bases at V and 0 bases at J, with 8 bases in the middle.

This clonotype occurred many times. V is TRBV5-1 and J is TRBJ1-4, with a tentative D call TRBD1 (5 bases). The germline gives CDR1 SGHRS, CDR2 YFSETQ. The CDR3 is 15 amino acids. V lost 0 bases and J 4 bases, leaving 10 bases between the germline ends. CDR3: CASSLDGAINEKLFF. As DNA, the CDR3 is TGCGCCAGCAGCTTGGATGGGGCCATTAATGAAAAACTGTTTTTT.

This clonotype has a handful of counts. The V gene is TRBV19, the J gene TRBJ2-1, with D hard to call. Germline CDR1 and CDR2: LNHDA and SQIVND (reference sequence). Trimming shortened V by 3 bases and J by 10 bases, and 10 bases separated the two germline ends. This CDR3 has 12 residues. This CDR3 reads CASSIASSEQFF. The CDR3 DNA follows: TGTGCCAGTAGTATCGCGTCCTCCGAGCAGTTCTTC. The variable domain in full, completed from reference TRBV19 and TRBJ2-1, reads DGGITQSPKYLFRKEGQNVTLSCEQNLNHDAMYWYRQDPGQGLRLIYYSQIVNDFQKGDIAEGYSVSREKKESFPLTVTSAQKNPTAFYLCASSIASSEQFFGPGTRLTVL.

This clonotype was detected only a few times. The chain has TRBV27 and TRBJ1-6; D is ambiguous. V lost 3 bases and J 4 bases, leaving 22 bases between the germline ends. Germline CDR1 and CDR2: MNHEY and SMNVEV (reference sequence). The CDR3 length is 19 residues. CDR3 DNA: TGTGCCAGCAGTTTCCGGGCAGCCTTCTCGCCAAAATATAATTCACCCCTCCACTTT. This codes for CASSFRAAFSPKYNSPLHF.

This clonotype turned up a few times. The gene calls are TRBV28 and TRBJ2-7; unclear D gene. The germline V gene has CDR1 MDHEN and CDR2 SYDVKM. This CDR3 is 11 amino acids long. V shed 10 bases and J shed 3 bases, with 10 bases lying between them. CDR3 nucleotide sequence: TGTGCCACGGTTGGGCTCTACGAGCAGTACTTC. This codes for CATVGLYEQYF. The full variable domain, rest sourced from reference TRBV28 and TRBJ2-7, is DVKVTQSSRYLVKRTGEKVFLECVQDMDHENMFWYRQDPGLGLRLIYFSYDVKMKEKGDIPEGYSVSREKKERFSLILESASTNQTSMYLCATVGLYEQYFGPGTRLTVT.

This clonotype has a handful of counts. The chain couples TRBV5-6 to TRBJ2-5; 7 bases fit TRBD1. Germline V CDR1 and CDR2: SGHDT, YYEEEE. V was clipped by 5 bases and J by 2 bases; unmatched bases: 12. The CDR3 consists of 16 residues. CDR3 residues: CASSPRQGRRQETQYF. In DNA, the CDR3 is TGTGCCAGCAGTCCCAGACAGGGCCGGCGGCAAGAGACCCAGTACTTC.

A note on this clonotype: Being one base from a much bigger clone, this may be a read error. The chain uses TRBV27 and TRBJ2-1; D possibly corresponds to TRBD1 (6 bases). V was cut by 6 bases and J by 7 bases, with 25 bases left in between. Germline CDR1 reads MNHEY; CDR2 reads SMNVEV (reference sequence). The CDR3 contains 17 residues. CDR3 sequence reads: CASRAIRTAPRLNEQFF. The CDR3 DNA reads as TGTGCCAGCAGAGCCATAAGGACAGCACCGAGACTAAATGAGCAGTTCTTC.

The sample holds a few counts of this clonotype. The genes are TRBV3-1 and TRBJ2-5, with 9 positions matching TRBD2. The germline CDR1 and CDR2 sequences are LGHDT and YNNKEL (reference sequence). V dropped 3 bases and J dropped 4; count of bases not matched to a gene: 6. The CDR3 is 15 residues long. In DNA, the CDR3 is TGTGCCAGCAGCCACGGGGGTAGCGGGAGAGAGACCCAGTACTTC. It codes for CASSHGGSGRETQYF.

This clonotype was seen a few times. This sequence joins TRBV18 and TRBJ1-2; no reliable D call. Germline V gives CDR1 KGHSH, CDR2 LQKENI. V was pared by 2 bases and J by 2 bases, with 6 bases between. This CDR3 comprises 13 residues. This CDR3 is CASSPGENYGYTF. Here the CDR3 DNA reads TGTGCCAGCTCACCAGGCGAGAACTATGGCTACACCTTC.

The V gene is TRBV9, the J gene TRBJ2-4; no clear D gene. The CDR3 loop spans 13 amino acids. The V and J ends lost 2 bases and 2 bases respectively, with 5 bases between them. Germline values: CDR1 SGDLS, CDR2 YYNGEE. As DNA, the CDR3 is TGTGCCAGCAGCGTGGATCCCAAAAACATTCAGTACTTC. This encodes CASSVDPKNIQYF.

The table lists this clonotype with a few counts. The rearrangement joins TRBV4-2 to TRBJ1-1; no clear D. The CDR3 consists of 16 residues. CDR1 LGHNA and CDR2 YNFKEQ come from the germline V gene. With 2 bases removed from V and 5 bases from J, the gap between germline ends came to 18 bases. The DNA for the CDR3 is TGTGCCAGCAGCCAACGACAAAGTCCGGAGGGAACTGAAGCTTTCTTT. Protein sequence: CASSQRQSPEGTEAFF.

This clonotype was detected only a few times. V and J are TRBV11-3 and TRBJ2-1, with D perhaps TRBD1 (6 bases). Germline V lookup: CDR1 SGHNT, CDR2 YENEEA. The germline V and J ends were trimmed by 6 bases and 9 bases, with 15 bases remaining between them. CDR3 length: 13 amino acids. CDR3 residues: CASRQPGVGEQFF. The CDR3 DNA is TGTGCCAGCAGGCAACCAGGGGTTGGTGAGCAGTTCTTC.

V gene TRBV28 combines with J gene TRBJ1-1; D is ambiguous. CDR3 length equals 14 residues. Deletions cut 2 bases from V and 6 bases from J, with 13 bases between. CDR1 and CDR2 from the germline V gene are MDHEN and SYDVKM. DNA for the CDR3: TGTGCCAGCAGTTTAGGCAGCCTAGCCGCTGAAGCTTTCTTT. This gives the protein CASSLGSLAAEAFF.

This chain joins TRBV25-1 and TRBJ2-2, with D possibly TRBD2 on 6 matching bases. V was cut by 5 bases and J by 1 base, with 11 bases left in between. CDR3 length: 15 amino acids. The germline V gene has CDR1 MGHDK and CDR2 SYGVNS. The CDR3 loop is CASSPIAVNTGELFF. Here the CDR3 DNA reads TGTGCCAGCAGTCCGATAGCGGTGAACACCGGGGAGCTGTTTTTT.

The chain carries TRBV7-8 and TRBJ2-2, with D unresolved. V dropped 3 bases and J dropped 5 bases, with 13 bases sitting between them. This CDR3 spans 15 amino acids. Germline-derived CDR1 and CDR2 are SGHVS and FQNEAQ. CDR3: CASSFTRDWTGELFF. CDR3 in DNA: TGTGCCAGCAGCTTTACAAGGGATTGGACCGGGGAGCTGTTTTTT.

This clonotype occurred a few times. The V gene is TRBV28, the J gene TRBJ2-7, with TRBD1 matching 12 bases. The CDR3 runs 15 residues. Germline CDR1 is MDHEN and CDR2 is SYDVKM. V dropped 1 base and J dropped 5; count of bases not matched to a gene: 3. CDR3 amino acids: CASSLSGTGGHEQYF. CDR3 in DNA: TGTGCCAGCAGTTTATCAGGGACAGGGGGCCACGAGCAGTACTTC. The whole variable domain, remainder taken from reference TRBV28 and TRBJ2-7, is DVKVTQSSRYLVKRTGEKVFLECVQDMDHENMFWYRQDPGLGLRLIYFSYDVKMKEKGDIPEGYSVSREKKERFSLILESASTNQTSMYLCASSLSGTGGHEQYFGPGTRLTVT.

This clonotype was seen repeatedly, ten times or more. The rearrangement uses TRBV5-6 and TRBJ2-7; TRBD2 matches at 8 bases. CDR1 and CDR2 (germline): SGHDT, YYEEEE. V dropped 3 bases and J dropped 2; count of bases not matched to a gene: 7. The CDR3 runs to 15 residues. The CDR3 region is CASSSFSGEAYEQYF. CDR3 nucleotides: TGTGCCAGCAGCTCTTTTAGCGGGGAAGCCTACGAGCAGTACTTC.

This clonotype has at least ten counts. J is TRBJ1-2 and V is TRBV7-2, with unresolved D. Germline V gene lookup returns CDR1 SGHTA and CDR2 FQGNSA. This CDR3 has 15 residues. Trimming took off 5 bases at V and 9 bases at J, with 22 bases between the two ends. The CDR3 spells CASSPTAGTAWSYTF. The CDR3, as DNA: TGTGCCAGCAGCCCCACCGCGGGCACAGCCTGGAGCTACACCTTC.

The CDR3 coding sequence is TGCGCCAGCAGCTTGGGGTATGTGGGCCTAGGGTCGAAAGAGACCCAGTACTTC. Amino acids: CASSLGYVGLGSKETQYF. This chain connects TRBV5-1 to TRBJ2-5; D is unresolved. The V and J ends lost 0 bases and 3 bases respectively, with 21 bases between them. The CDR3 covers 18 residues. The V gene's germline CDR1 is SGHRS and CDR2 YFSETQ.

This chain links TRBV25-1 with TRBJ2-1, with TRBD1 identical over 8 bases. CDR3 size: 15 residues. Germline V gene lookup returns CDR1 MGHDK and CDR2 SYGVNS. V lost 2 bases to trimming and J lost 2 bases; unmatched junction nucleotides: 2. The CDR3 region has the DNA TGTGCCAGCAGTGAACCAGGGGGCACCTACAATGAGCAGTTCTTC. Amino acids: CASSEPGGTYNEQFF. Based on the CDR3 plus reference TRBV25-1 and TRBJ2-1, the full variable domain is EADIYQTPRYLVIGTGKKITLECSQTMGHDKMYWYQQDPGMELHLIHYSYGVNSTEKGDLSSESTVSRIRTEHFPLTLESARPSHTSQYLCASSEPGGTYNEQFFGPGTRLTVL.

The rearrangement uses TRBV24-1 and TRBJ1-4; D is ambiguous. Between the trimmed V and J ends, which lost 9 bases and 7 bases, there was a span of 17 bases. CDR1 KGHDR and CDR2 SFDVKD come from the germline V gene. The CDR3 is made up of 14 amino acids. The CDR3 DNA reads TGTGCCACCCCGATGGGCGGGGTCGGTGAAAAACTGTTTTTT. It is translated as CATPMGGVGEKLFF.

This clonotype was detected many times. The J gene is TRBJ2-3, the V gene TRBV4-1; perhaps TRBD1 as D (6 bases). The CDR3 contains 14 residues. V was pared by 3 bases and J by 2 bases, with 9 bases between. CDR1 MGHRA and CDR2 YSYEKL come from the germline V gene. The chain's CDR3 is CASSHTGNTDTQYF. The CDR3 nucleotides are TGCGCCAGCAGCCACACAGGGAACACAGATACGCAGTATTTT.

This clonotype was recorded a few times. The V and J genes are TRBV5-1 and TRBJ2-7; 13 nucleotides line up with TRBD2. V dropped 2 bases and J dropped 4; count of bases not matched to a gene: 9. The germline CDR1 and CDR2 sequences are SGHRS and YFSETQ. The CDR3 is 17 residues long. The DNA of the CDR3 is TGCGCCAGCAGCTTAACAGCCGGGACTAGCGGGGTTTACGAGCAGTACTTC. Translating gives CASSLTAGTSGVYEQYF. Together with reference TRBV5-1 and TRBJ2-7, the CDR3 gives the full variable domain: KAGVTQTPRYLIKTRGQQVTLSCSPISGHRSVSWYQQTPGQGLQFLFEYFSETQRNKGNFPGRFSGRQFSNSRSEMNVSTLELGDSALYLCASSLTAGTSGVYEQYFGPGTRLTVT.

V and J are TRBV12-3 or TRBV12-4 and TRBJ1-1; a possible D gene is TRBD1 (5 bases). This CDR3 contains 14 residues. V dropped 5 bases and J dropped 6 bases, with 16 bases sitting between them. CDR3 nucleotide sequence: TGTGCCAGCAGTCCGGGGGACCTTGGGGCTGAAGCTTTCTTT. Protein product: CASSPGDLGAEAFF.

J is TRBJ2-2 and V is TRBV20-1, with 11 positions matching TRBD2. The germline V gene has CDR1 DFQATT and CDR2 SNEGSKA (reference sequence). V shed 2 bases and J 6 bases; nucleotides not matched to a gene: 5. This CDR3 has 15 residues. CDR3 amino acids: CSARSYSGGAGELFF. DNA for the CDR3: TGCAGTGCTAGAAGCTATAGCGGGGGGGCCGGGGAGCTGTTTTTT.